A single sample gave rise to the 29 T cell receptor beta chains below, sequenced in a study of OX40 agonist ivuxolimab in advanced cancers. TCRdb's table, derived via immunoSEQ multiplex PCR, lists solely in-frame clones and lacks some. The sample holds tens of thousands of clones, just under 90% seen once. The specimen comprised CD4+ or CD8+ T cells sorted from blood, sampled in a trial of the OX40 agonist ivuxolimab. These receptors were taken from an adult with an advanced solid tumor such as melanoma, head and neck, liver or kidney cancer.

This chain joins TRBV19 and TRBJ1-4; TRBD1 matches at 7 bases. The germline V gene encodes CDR1 LNHDA and CDR2 SQIVND (reference sequence). Unmatched junction bases numbered 9, after V lost 5 bases and J lost 3 bases. The CDR3 is made up of 16 amino acids. The CDR3 DNA reads as TGTGCCAGTAGTGGGACACAGGGGTCAGCTAATGAAAAACTGTTTTTT. Encoded protein: CASSGTQGSANEKLFF.

This clone has only a few counts. The rearrangement links TRBV10-3 to TRBJ1-5; D is ambiguous. This CDR3 spans 16 amino acids. Trimming took off 2 bases at V and 2 bases at J, with 13 bases between the two ends. Germline values: CDR1 ENHRY, CDR2 SYGVKD. The CDR3 reads CAISEERVGGNQPQHF. The CDR3 nucleotides read TGTGCCATCAGTGAGGAGAGGGTGGGAGGCAATCAGCCCCAGCATTTT.

The chain recombines TRBV9 with TRBJ2-7; unclear D gene. There are 13 residues in the CDR3. V lost 4 bases to trimming and J lost 1 base, with 9 bases between them. CDR1 SGDLS and CDR2 YYNGEE come from the germline V gene. The CDR3 here is CASSPRGSYEQYF. The CDR3 DNA reads TGTGCCAGCAGCCCCCGAGGATCCTACGAGCAGTACTTC.

The rearrangement links TRBV6-4 to TRBJ2-1; D is unclear. The CDR3 is 9 amino acids. V dropped 6 bases and J dropped 10 bases, with 4 bases sitting between them. Germline V gene data show CDR1 as MRHNA and CDR2 as SNTAGT. CDR3: CASRGEQFF. Written as DNA, the CDR3 is TGTGCCAGCAGAGGGGAGCAGTTCTTC.

The chain carries TRBV10-3 and TRBJ2-5; TRBD2 is a possible D gene (7 bases). Between the trimmed V and J ends, which lost 3 bases and 5 bases, there was a span of 10 bases. CDR3 length: 13 amino acids. From germline, CDR1 is ENHRY and CDR2 SYGVKD. In DNA, the CDR3 is TGTGCCATCAGTGATGAGGGGGGGGAGACCCAGTACTTC. This gives the protein CAISDEGGETQYF.

In its sample, this clone ranks as medium-sized (0.01 to 0.1%). This chain links TRBV6-5 with TRBJ1-5; tentative D call: TRBD1 (6 bases). The CDR3 length is 14 residues. Trimming shortened V by 4 bases and J by 6 bases, and 13 bases separated the two germline ends. From germline, CDR1 is MNHEY and CDR2 SVGAGI. DNA of the CDR3: TGTGCCAGCAGTTCCGGACAGCATAGTCAGCCCCAGCATTTT. It specifies CASSSGQHSQPQHF.

The chain has TRBV5-6 and TRBJ2-1; D is ambiguous. The CDR3 is made up of 18 amino acids. Germline CDR1 and CDR2: SGHDT and YYEEEE. V lost 2 bases and J 3 bases, leaving 21 bases between the germline ends. CDR3 region: CASSFGVGGHPFYNEQFF. CDR3 nucleotides: TGTGCCAGCAGCTTTGGGGTGGGCGGTCATCCCTTCTACAATGAGCAGTTCTTC.

The rearrangement uses TRBV7-2 and TRBJ2-3; D perhaps matches TRBD2 (6 bases). This CDR3 is built from 15 residues. The V end lost 1 base, the J end lost 0 bases, and 8 bases lay between the germline ends. Looked up from germline, CDR1 is SGHTA and CDR2 is FQGNSA. The CDR3, as DNA: TGTGCCAGCAGCTTAGGTAGCGGCAGCACAGATACGCAGTATTTT. Protein sequence: CASSLGSGSTDTQYF.

The V call is TRBV9, the J call TRBJ2-5; the D is unclear. The V gene's germline CDR1 is SGDLS and CDR2 YYNGEE. Deletions cut 2 bases from V and 4 bases from J, with 6 bases between. CDR3 length equals 12 residues. The DNA of the CDR3 is TGTGCCAGCAGCGTCGGCCCAGAGACCCAGTACTTC. Amino acids: CASSVGPETQYF.

This clone was observed a single time. V usage is TRBV2 and J usage is TRBJ2-3; 7 nucleotides align to TRBD1. CDR1 and CDR2 (germline): SNHLY, FYNNEI. This CDR3 has 13 amino acids. Losses at the gene ends were 8 bases for V and 6 bases for J; bases not matched to a gene: 8. As DNA, the CDR3 is TGTGCCAGCGGGGTGCTACAGGGGGATACGCAGTATTTT. Translation: CASGVLQGDTQYF.

The gene calls are TRBV29-1 and TRBJ2-3; D is unclear. V dropped 5 bases and J dropped 1 base, with 10 bases sitting between them. The CDR3 length is 13 residues. The germline CDR1 and CDR2 sequences are SQVTM and ANQGSEA. As DNA, the CDR3 is TGCAGCGTTTCCCTCGTCGGCACAGATACGCAGTATTTT. It translates to CSVSLVGTDTQYF.

The chain combines TRBV18 with TRBJ1-5, with unresolved D. V was trimmed by 1 base and J by 4 bases, leaving 8 bases between them. The length of the CDR3 is 14 residues. CDR1 is KGHSH and CDR2 is LQKENI in the germline V gene. Here the CDR3 DNA reads TGTGCCAGCTCACCACAGACCGCTAATCAGCCCCAGCATTTT. Its protein product is CASSPQTANQPQHF.

The rearrangement uses TRBV27 and TRBJ1-5; D uncertain. V lost 5 bases and J lost 0, with 14 bases in between. Germline assignment: CDR1 MNHEY and CDR2 SMNVEV (reference sequence). This CDR3 region has 16 residues. The CDR3 coding sequence is TGTGCCAGCAGTCCCACCGTTGTGTTTAGCAATCAGCCCCAGCATTTT. The encoded protein is CASSPTVVFSNQPQHF.

The rearrangement uses TRBV5-6 and TRBJ2-1, with 10 bases aligning to TRBD2. The CDR3 runs to 15 residues. V shed 2 bases, J shed 4 bases, and the junction held 3 bases outside the gene matches. Looked up from germline, CDR1 is SGHDT and CDR2 is YYEEEE. CDR3 sequence reads: CASSLAGGFYNEQFF. DNA of the CDR3: TGTGCCAGCAGCTTAGCGGGAGGGTTTTACAATGAGCAGTTCTTC.

The V gene is TRBV5-5, the J gene TRBJ2-5; D gene unclear. Trimming removed 7 bases at V and 5 bases at J, with 12 bases between. The CDR3 sequence is 12 residues long. The germline V gene has CDR1 SGHKS and CDR2 YYEKEE (reference sequence). The CDR3 coding sequence is TGTGCCAGCGGCAGGATGGGGGAGACCCAGTACTTC. Its protein product is CASGRMGETQYF.

The chain uses TRBV19 and TRBJ2-3; the D gene is possibly TRBD1 (6 bases). Trimming left V 9 bases short and J 5 bases short, with 15 bases between. The CDR3 spans 13 residues. The V gene's germline CDR1 is LNHDA and CDR2 SQIVND (reference sequence). The CDR3 is CASGTPPQDTQYF. CDR3 coding DNA: TGTGCCAGCGGGACACCACCACAAGATACGCAGTATTTT.

The V and J genes are TRBV5-5 and TRBJ2-2, with TRBD1 matching 7 bases. CDR1 is SGHKS, CDR2 YYEKEE, per germline (reference sequence). This CDR3 is built from 15 residues. V shed 4 bases and J 4 bases; nucleotides not matched to a gene: 7. The CDR3 DNA reads TGTGCCAGCAGCCTACAGGGGAGAGGCACCGGGGAGCTGTTTTTT. This gives the protein CASSLQGRGTGELFF.

The chain combines TRBV7-2 with TRBJ1-3, with D hard to call. Per germline, CDR1 SGHTA and CDR2 FQGNSA. The length of the CDR3 is 13 residues. V lost 5 bases and J 2 bases, leaving 7 bases between the germline ends. CDR3 coding DNA: TGTGCCAGCAGCGAAAGTCCTGGAAACACCATATATTTT. Residues: CASSESPGNTIYF.

The rearrangement joins TRBV5-1 to TRBJ2-7; D is uncertain. This CDR3 has 15 amino acids. The V gene lost 0 bases and the J gene lost 0 bases, with 10 bases spanning the gap. Germline V gives CDR1 SGHRS, CDR2 YFSETQ. DNA for the CDR3: TGCGCCAGCAGCTTGGGACCAATACTCTCCTACGAGCAGTACTTC. Residues: CASSLGPILSYEQYF.

The rearrangement joins TRBV9 to TRBJ2-2; D gene unclear. Germline CDR1 reads SGDLS; CDR2 reads YYNGEE. V shed 3 bases and J shed 5 bases, with 8 bases lying between them. The CDR3 is 13 residues long. CDR3 protein: CASSASGTGELFF. The DNA for the CDR3 is TGTGCCAGCAGCGCGTCTGGGACCGGGGAGCTGTTTTTT.

CDR3 residues: CAWRARAGNTIYF. CDR3 DNA sequence: TGTGCCTGGAGGGCCAGGGCTGGAAACACCATATATTTT. The chain uses TRBV30 and TRBJ1-3; a possible D gene is TRBD1 (5 bases). The V end was cut by 3 bases, the J end by 2 bases, with 8 bases between. The CDR3 length is 13 residues. Germline V lookup: CDR1 GTSNPN, CDR2 SVGIG (reference sequence).

V and J are TRBV11-3 and TRBJ2-1, with D possibly called TRBD1 or TRBD2 (7 bases each). V was clipped by 1 base and J by 2 bases, with 9 bases between them. The CDR3 totals 15 residues. CDR1 and CDR2 from the germline V gene are SGHNT and YENEEA. The CDR3 DNA reads TGTGCCAGCAGCTTAGCAGGGGGGGCCTACAATGAGCAGTTCTTC. Its protein is CASSLAGGAYNEQFF.

CDR3 bases: TGTGCCAGCAGTGAAGCGTCAGGGATGAGAAACACTGAAGCTTTCTTT. Protein: CASSEASGMRNTEAFF. This sequence joins TRBV6-1 and TRBJ1-1; possible D gene TRBD1, 5 bases. This CDR3 contains 16 residues. The ends were cut back, 0 bases at V and 2 bases at J, with 13 bases in the middle. From germline, CDR1 is MNHNS and CDR2 SASEGT.

The chain combines TRBV9 with TRBJ2-7; 8 bases agree with TRBD1. Per the germline V gene, CDR1 is SGDLS and CDR2 is YYNGEE. The CDR3 runs 15 residues. J was trimmed by 3 bases and V by 1 base; bases with no gene match: 6. The CDR3 sequence is CASSVSGQGIYEQYF. The DNA of the CDR3 is TGTGCCAGCAGCGTAAGCGGACAGGGAATCTACGAGCAGTACTTC.

The rearrangement joins TRBV5-6 to TRBJ1-2, with D maybe TRBD1 (6 bases). Germline CDR1 is SGHDT and CDR2 is YYEEEE. The CDR3 has 14 residues. With 1 base removed from V and 8 bases from J, the gap between germline ends came to 15 bases. CDR3 sequence: CASSLHGGAKGYTF. The CDR3 bases are TGTGCCAGCAGCTTGCACGGGGGCGCGAAAGGCTACACCTTC.

The CDR3 sequence is CASSELGTANTEAFF. CDR3 sequence (DNA): TGTGCCAGCAGCGAACTCGGGACAGCGAACACTGAAGCTTTCTTT. This rearrangement joins TRBV6-5 to TRBJ1-1; the match to TRBD1 covers 7 bases. Unmatched junction bases numbered 8, after V lost 6 bases and J lost 1 base. The CDR3 loop spans 15 amino acids. From germline, CDR1 is MNHEY and CDR2 SVGAGI.

The rearrangement links TRBV6-5 to TRBJ1-1; no clear D. This CDR3 region has 15 residues. CDR1 is MNHEY and CDR2 is SVGAGI in the germline V gene. Trimming removed 0 bases from V and 1 base from J, with 9 bases in between. The DNA for the CDR3 is TGTGCCAGCAGTTACTCAGGGTCGGGGAACACTGAAGCTTTCTTT. Translated: CASSYSGSGNTEAFF.

This clone has more than one count but fewer than ten. The V gene is TRBV9, the J gene TRBJ1-4; 7 nucleotides align to TRBD1. The CDR3 extends over 14 amino acids. Germline V gives CDR1 SGDLS, CDR2 YYNGEE. After removal of 0 bases from V and 8 bases from J, the junction contained 4 bases not matched to a gene. The CDR3 DNA follows: TGTGCCAGCAGCGTAGAAGGGGGCCACGAAAAACTGTTTTTT. Residues: CASSVEGGHEKLFF.

This chain joins TRBV2 and TRBJ1-3; 7 bases agree with TRBD1. Trimming took 7 bases from V and 2 from J; bases not matched to a gene: 8. CDR3 size: 15 residues. The germline CDR1 and CDR2 sequences are SNHLY and FYNNEI. The CDR3: CASIWDSKTGNTIYF. The CDR3 DNA reads as TGTGCCAGCATCTGGGACAGCAAAACTGGAAACACCATATATTTT.